The clone carrying this T cell receptor (beta chain) turned up a few times. What it recognizes is unknown. In the PCR, 60 Vbeta and 13 Jbeta primers were used. Profiling relied on immunoSEQ multiplex PCR, and the TCRdb table lists in-frame clones only, not all of them. The sample lists 110,000 or so clones; roughly 71% were seen once. These data come from a study of cytomegalovirus exposure and HLA in healthy donors. The germline gives CDR1 MDHEN, CDR2 SYDVKM. V was cut by 1 base and J by 4 bases, with 13 bases left in between. The length of the CDR3 is 15 residues. Study outcomes and limitations: In vitro assays verified that three CMV-associated chains recognized CMV antigens specifically.

This receptor was obtained from a man aged 18 to 29 in good health and CMV-seropositive. The sample comprised PBMCs. The chain links TRBV28 to TRBJ1-1, with TRBD1 as a possible D gene (6 bases). This CDR3 is CASSLSRGLGTEAFF. As DNA, the CDR3 is TGTGCCAGCAGTTTATCCAGGGGCCTCGGCACTGAAGCTTTCTTT.